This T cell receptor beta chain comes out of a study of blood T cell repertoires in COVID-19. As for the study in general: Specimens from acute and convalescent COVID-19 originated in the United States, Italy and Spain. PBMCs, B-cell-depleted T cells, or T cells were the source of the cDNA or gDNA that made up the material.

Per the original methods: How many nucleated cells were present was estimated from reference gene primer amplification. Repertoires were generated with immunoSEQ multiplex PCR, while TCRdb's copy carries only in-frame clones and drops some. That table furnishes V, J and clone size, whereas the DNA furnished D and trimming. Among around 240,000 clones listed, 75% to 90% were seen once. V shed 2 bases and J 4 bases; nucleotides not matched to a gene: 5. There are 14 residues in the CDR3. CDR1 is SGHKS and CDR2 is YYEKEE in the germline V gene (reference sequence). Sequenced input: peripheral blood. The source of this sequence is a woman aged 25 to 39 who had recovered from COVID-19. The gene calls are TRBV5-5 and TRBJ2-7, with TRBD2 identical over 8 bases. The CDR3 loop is CASSFVAGPYEQYF. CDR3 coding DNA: TGTGCCAGCAGCTTTGTAGCGGGGCCTTACGAGCAGTACTTC.